These 26 T cell receptor beta chains were all obtained from the same sample, sequenced in a study of cytomegalovirus exposure and HLA in healthy donors. 13 Jbeta primers and 60 Vbeta primers were used for the PCR. Some clones are missing from TCRdb's copy, which holds only in-frame ones; the method was immunoSEQ multiplex PCR. The sample carries 95,000 or so clones, about 86% recorded once. The sequenced sample was PBMCs. Source of these receptors: a woman in her 70s in good health and CMV-seropositive.

The chain carries TRBV5-1 and TRBJ2-5; 9 nucleotides agree with TRBD1. Germline V CDR1 and CDR2: SGHRS, YFSETQ. V shed 0 bases and J 3 bases; nucleotides not matched to a gene: 6. This CDR3 is built from 16 residues. The CDR3 DNA follows: TGCGCCAGCAGCTTGGGTCCACAGGGGGCGGAAGAGACCCAGTACTTC. It yields the protein CASSLGPQGAEETQYF. Full variable domain (remainder filled in from reference TRBV5-1 and TRBJ2-5): KAGVTQTPRYLIKTRGQQVTLSCSPISGHRSVSWYQQTPGQGLQFLFEYFSETQRNKGNFPGRFSGRQFSNSRSEMNVSTLELGDSALYLCASSLGPQGAEETQYFGPGTRLLVL.

The chain combines TRBV30 with TRBJ1-5; D uncertain. V was clipped by 1 base and J by 6 bases, with 7 bases between them. Per the germline V gene, CDR1 is GTSNPN and CDR2 is SVGIG (reference sequence). This CDR3 comprises 12 residues. CDR3 residues: CAWSGYAQPQHF. The CDR3 DNA follows: TGTGCCTGGAGTGGCTACGCTCAGCCCCAGCATTTT.

The chain uses TRBV9 and TRBJ2-7, with D maybe TRBD1 (5 bases). Germline values: CDR1 SGDLS, CDR2 YYNGEE. The CDR3 contains 11 residues. Trimming removed 3 bases at V and 4 bases at J, with 5 bases between. CDR3 in DNA: TGTGCCAGCAGCGAGGGGTACGAGCAGTACTTC. Translating it yields CASSEGYEQYF.

The rearrangement uses TRBV4-1 and TRBJ2-7; 9 positions match TRBD2. This CDR3 region has 15 residues. The germline V gene has CDR1 MGHRA and CDR2 YSYEKL. Germline trimming cut 3 bases from V and 7 bases from J; bases unmatched to any gene: 10. CDR3 sequence reads: CASSQLAGAQREQYF. The CDR3 DNA sequence: TGCGCCAGCAGCCAGTTAGCGGGAGCCCAAAGGGAGCAGTACTTC.

CDR3 amino acids: CASSSDGNSGNTIYF. The CDR3 DNA is TGCGCCAGCAGCTCGGACGGGAACTCTGGAAACACCATATATTTT. V usage is TRBV5-1 and J usage is TRBJ1-3; D is unclear. Germline CDR1 reads SGHRS; CDR2 reads YFSETQ. Trimming cost V 3 bases and J 0 bases, with 10 bases left between them. This CDR3 comprises 15 residues.

The chain couples TRBV7-9 to TRBJ2-7, with 14 bases identical to TRBD2. This CDR3 spans 19 amino acids. CDR1 is SEHNR and CDR2 is FQNEAQ in the germline V gene (reference sequence). Trimming removed 5 bases from V and 3 bases from J; junction bases left unmatched: 15. CDR3 in DNA: TGTGCCAGCAGCGGCCGGCGACAGGGAGGGACTAGCGGGAGCTACGAGCAGTACTTC. Amino acid sequence: CASSGRRQGGTSGSYEQYF.

In this sample, this clone turned up once. The rearrangement links TRBV30 to TRBJ2-7; no reliable D call. This CDR3 region has 15 residues. CDR1 and CDR2 (germline): GTSNPN, SVGIG (reference sequence). Trimming removed 2 bases at V and 1 base at J, with 15 bases between. DNA for the CDR3: TGTGCCTGGAGTACCCCGTGGGCCCAGTCCTACGAGCAGTACTTC. This translates into CAWSTPWAQSYEQYF. Combining the CDR3 with reference TRBV30 and TRBJ2-7 gives the whole variable domain SQTIHQWPATLVQPVGSPLSLECTVEGTSNPNLYWYRQAAGRGLQLLFYSVGIGQISSEVPQNLSASRPQDRQFILSSKKLLLSDSGFYLCAWSTPWAQSYEQYFGPGTRLTVT.

The chain couples TRBV6-5 to TRBJ2-5; TRBD2 matches 9 bases. CDR3 length: 15 residues. V was clipped by 0 bases and J by 1 base; unmatched bases: 0. CDR1 and CDR2 from the germline V gene are MNHEY and SVGAGI. The CDR3: CASSYSSGSQETQYF. CDR3 DNA sequence: TGTGCCAGCAGTTACTCTAGCGGGAGCCAAGAGACCCAGTACTTC.

The chain combines TRBV21-1 with TRBJ1-2; the tabulated D call, TRBD1, remains unverified against the DNA. TRBV21-1 is annotated as a pseudogene. The CDR3 length is 15 residues. CDR3 sequence: CASSKKKGLNYGYTF. As DNA, the CDR3 is TGTGCCAGCAGCAAGAAGAAGGGGCTTAACTATGGCTACACCTTC.

The chain joins TRBV14 to TRBJ2-7, with D perhaps TRBD2 (6 bases). The CDR3 loop spans 18 amino acids. The ends were cut back, 3 bases at V and 4 bases at J, with 25 bases in the middle. Germline-derived CDR1 and CDR2 are SGHDN and FVKESK. This chain's CDR3 is CASSHHQERGGIVYEQYF. The DNA for the CDR3 is TGTGCCAGCAGCCACCACCAAGAGAGGGGAGGAATTGTGTACGAGCAGTACTTC.

The chain uses TRBV11-2 and TRBJ2-1, with TRBD2 matching 7 bases. The CDR3 loop spans 17 amino acids. V gave up 5 bases and J gave up 6 bases; unmatched junction bases: 16. Germline CDR1 reads SGHAT; CDR2 reads FQNNGV. The CDR3 DNA is TGTGCCAGCAGCCCGAGGTCCGCGGGAGCCACGTCCAATGAGCAGTTCTTC. It encodes CASSPRSAGATSNEQFF. Variable domain in full (rest from reference TRBV11-2 and TRBJ2-1): EAGVAQSPRYKIIEKRQSVAFWCNPISGHATLYWYQQILGQGPKLLIQFQNNGVVDDSQLPKDRFSAERLKGVDSTLKIQPAKLEDSAVYLCASSPRSAGATSNEQFFGPGTRLTVL.

Only a few counts were recorded for this clone. This sequence joins TRBV14 and TRBJ1-4, with 7 bases aligning to TRBD1. The V and J ends lost 2 bases and 8 bases, in that order; junction bases with no gene match: 23. This CDR3 is built from 20 residues. CDR1 and CDR2 from the germline V gene are SGHDN and FVKESK. The CDR3 sequence: CASSQLTFSGTSGGKEKLFF. For the CDR3, the DNA is TGTGCCAGCAGCCAACTCACTTTTTCCGGGACCTCAGGGGGAAAAGAAAAACTGTTTTTT.

The V gene is TRBV4-2, the J gene TRBJ2-7; 8 bases match TRBD1. The length of the CDR3 is 15 residues. V was clipped by 0 bases and J by 2 bases; unmatched bases: 3. Per the germline V gene, CDR1 is LGHNA and CDR2 is YNFKEQ. The chain's CDR3 is CASSQEGTGTYEQYF. The CDR3 coding sequence is TGTGCCAGCAGCCAAGAAGGGACAGGAACCTACGAGCAGTACTTC.

This clone was detected only a few times. V and J are TRBV7-3 and TRBJ2-2; D might be TRBD1 (6 bases). The CDR3 consists of 16 residues. In germline, CDR1 is SGHTA, CDR2 FQGTGA. Between the trimmed V and J ends, which lost 0 bases and 4 bases, there was a span of 12 bases. The CDR3 nucleotides read TGTGCCAGCAGCTTAACGTACAGGGACGCCACCGGGGAGCTGTTTTTT. This gives the protein CASSLTYRDATGELFF.

V usage is TRBV7-2 and J usage is TRBJ2-7, with D perhaps matching TRBD2 (6 bases). Deletions cut 4 bases from V and 3 bases from J, with 16 bases between. Germline V lookup: CDR1 SGHTA, CDR2 FQGNSA. This CDR3 has 15 amino acids. Here the CDR3 DNA reads TGTGCCAGCAGCTCTTTCGGCGGGGCCTTCTACGAGCAGTACTTC. Protein product: CASSSFGGAFYEQYF.

This clone was picked up one time. V gene TRBV15 combines with J gene TRBJ2-1; 9 positions agree with TRBD2. This CDR3 is built from 19 residues. Per germline, CDR1 LNHNV and CDR2 YYDKDF (reference sequence). V was pared by 1 base and J by 8 bases, with 18 bases of the junction left unmatched. The CDR3 here is CATSRGGGGRVFGRDEQFF. The CDR3 nucleotides read TGTGCCACCAGCAGAGGGGGTGGCGGGAGGGTCTTTGGTCGAGATGAGCAGTTCTTC.

V usage is TRBV5-5 and J usage is TRBJ1-5; perhaps TRBD1 as D (5 bases). The germline V and J ends were trimmed by 4 bases and 5 bases, with 10 bases remaining between them. CDR3 size: 13 residues. CDR1 is SGHKS and CDR2 is YYEKEE in the germline V gene (reference sequence). The CDR3 DNA reads as TGTGCCAGCAGCACGGGGGTCTATCAGCCCCAGCATTTT. Translation gives CASSTGVYQPQHF. Full variable domain (outside the CDR3, taken from reference TRBV5-5 and TRBJ1-5): DAGVTQSPTHLIKTRGQQVTLRCSPISGHKSVSWYQQVLGQGPQFIFQYYEKEERGRGNFPDRFSARQFPNYSSELNVNALLLGDSALYLCASSTGVYQPQHFGDGTRLSIL.

The V and J genes are TRBV19 and TRBJ2-1; possible D gene TRBD2, 6 bases. Per germline, CDR1 LNHDA and CDR2 SQIVND (reference sequence). The V end lost 10 bases, the J end lost 3 bases, and 19 bases lay between the germline ends. The CDR3 covers 15 residues. CDR3 amino acids: CATSRDSGVYNEQFF. The CDR3 nucleotides are TGTGCCACGTCACGGGATAGCGGTGTCTACAATGAGCAGTTCTTC.

The V gene is TRBV7-2, the J gene TRBJ1-4, with D possibly being TRBD1 (6 bases). Germline CDR1 reads SGHTA; CDR2 reads FQGNSA. Between the trimmed V and J ends, which lost 2 bases and 7 bases, there was a span of 11 bases. The CDR3 runs to 14 residues. CDR3 sequence (DNA): TGTGCCAGCAGCTTACGGAACAGGGCTGAAAAACTGTTTTTT. Amino acid sequence: CASSLRNRAEKLFF.

The CDR3 bases are TGTGCCTGGAGACTCCGGGGAGGGAGCGATGAGCAGTTCTTC. It codes for CAWRLRGGSDEQFF. This sequence joins TRBV30 and TRBJ2-1; 7 nucleotides line up with TRBD2. Germline V lookup: CDR1 GTSNPN, CDR2 SVGIG (reference sequence). The trim removed 3 bases at V and 8 bases at J, leaving 10 bases unmatched. There are 14 residues in the CDR3.

This sequence joins TRBV27 and TRBJ2-7; D possibly corresponds to TRBD2 (5 bases). The germline V gene encodes CDR1 MNHEY and CDR2 SMNVEV (reference sequence). The CDR3 consists of 15 residues. V was cut by 2 bases and J by 6 bases, with 17 bases left in between. The CDR3 sequence is CASSLLGIPLSEQYF. The CDR3 DNA sequence: TGTGCCAGCAGTTTACTCGGGATCCCTTTGTCCGAGCAGTACTTC.

The gene calls are TRBV5-1 and TRBJ2-1; D call uncertain. V shed 0 bases and J shed 10 bases, with 8 bases lying between them. Germline V gene data show CDR1 as SGHRS and CDR2 as YFSETQ. The CDR3 sequence is 12 residues long. The CDR3 sequence is CASSLETPEQFF. The CDR3 nucleotides are TGCGCCAGCAGCTTGGAAACTCCCGAGCAGTTCTTC.

This sequence joins TRBV28 and TRBJ2-4; D might be TRBD1 (5 bases). This CDR3 has 14 residues. Deletions cut 5 bases from V and 6 bases from J, with 14 bases between. CDR1 is MDHEN and CDR2 is SYDVKM in the germline V gene. Here the CDR3 reads CASSPRQGINIQYF. The CDR3 DNA follows: TGTGCCAGCAGTCCCCGGCAGGGTATAAACATTCAGTACTTC.

The J gene is TRBJ2-1, the V gene TRBV27; 7 bases agree with TRBD1. CDR3 length: 15 residues. The germline V gene has CDR1 MNHEY and CDR2 SMNVEV (reference sequence). After removal of 6 bases from V and 5 bases from J, the junction contained 10 bases not matched to a gene. CDR3 sequence reads: CASSSPGTDNNEQFF. The DNA of the CDR3 is TGTGCCAGCAGCAGTCCCGGGACAGATAACAATGAGCAGTTCTTC.

This sequence joins TRBV20-1 and TRBJ1-6; D call uncertain. CDR1 and CDR2 (germline): DFQATT, SNEGSKA (reference sequence). The CDR3 loop spans 11 amino acids. V gave up 7 bases and J gave up 13 bases, with 14 bases separating them. The CDR3 is CSERPRSPLHF. In nucleotides, the CDR3 is TGCAGTGAGCGGCCCCGGAGCCCCCTCCACTTT.

This clone was picked up a small number of times. The V gene is TRBV27, the J gene TRBJ1-6; TRBD1 agrees at 8 bases. The germline V gene has CDR1 MNHEY and CDR2 SMNVEV (reference sequence). The CDR3 is 15 amino acids. V was pared by 1 base and J by 8 bases, with 4 bases of the junction left unmatched. In DNA form, the CDR3 reads TGTGCCAGCAGTTTATACAGGGGGTATGATTCACCCCTCCACTTT. Its translation: CASSLYRGYDSPLHF.